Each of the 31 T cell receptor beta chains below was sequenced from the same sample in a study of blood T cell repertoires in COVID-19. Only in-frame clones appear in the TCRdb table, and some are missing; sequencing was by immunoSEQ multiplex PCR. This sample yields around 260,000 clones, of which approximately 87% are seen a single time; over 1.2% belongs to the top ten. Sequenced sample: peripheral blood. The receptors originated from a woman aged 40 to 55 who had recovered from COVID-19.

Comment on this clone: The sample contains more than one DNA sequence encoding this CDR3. Here the CDR3 reads CASSPTVGPGGGQFF. Here the CDR3 DNA reads TGTGCCAGTAGTCCTACGGTGGGCCCTGGGGGAGGGCAGTTCTTC. V usage is TRBV19 and J usage is TRBJ2-1, with a tentative D call TRBD2 (6 bases). The length of the CDR3 is 15 residues. The ends were cut back, 5 bases at V and 12 bases at J, with 23 bases in the middle. Germline V gene sequence: CDR1 LNHDA, CDR2 SQIVND (reference sequence).

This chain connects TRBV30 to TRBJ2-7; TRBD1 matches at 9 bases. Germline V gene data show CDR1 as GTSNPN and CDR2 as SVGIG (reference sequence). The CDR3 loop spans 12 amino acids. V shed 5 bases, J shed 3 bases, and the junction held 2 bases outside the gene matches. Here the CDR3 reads CAWGQGFYEQYF. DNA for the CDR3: TGTGCCTGGGGACAGGGGTTCTACGAGCAGTACTTC.

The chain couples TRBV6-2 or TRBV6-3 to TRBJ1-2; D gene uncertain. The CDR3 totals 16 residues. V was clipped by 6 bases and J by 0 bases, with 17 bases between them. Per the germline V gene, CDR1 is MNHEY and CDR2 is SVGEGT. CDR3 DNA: TGTGCCAGCAGCCCCGCCCGTCGGTTGGCTAACTATGGCTACACCTTC. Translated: CASSPARRLANYGYTF.

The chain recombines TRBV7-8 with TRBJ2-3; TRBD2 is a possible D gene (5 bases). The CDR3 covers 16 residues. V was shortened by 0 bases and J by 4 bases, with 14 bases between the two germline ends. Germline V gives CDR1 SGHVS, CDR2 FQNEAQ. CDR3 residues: CASSLALSGLADTQYF. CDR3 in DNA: TGTGCCAGCAGCTTAGCCCTTTCGGGGTTAGCAGATACGCAGTATTTT.

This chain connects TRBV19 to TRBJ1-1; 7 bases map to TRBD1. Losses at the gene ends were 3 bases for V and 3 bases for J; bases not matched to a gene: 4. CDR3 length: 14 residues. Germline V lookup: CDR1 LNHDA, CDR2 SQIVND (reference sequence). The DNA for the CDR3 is TGTGCCAGTAGTATGGCAGGGGGGTACACTGAAGCTTTCTTT. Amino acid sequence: CASSMAGGYTEAFF.

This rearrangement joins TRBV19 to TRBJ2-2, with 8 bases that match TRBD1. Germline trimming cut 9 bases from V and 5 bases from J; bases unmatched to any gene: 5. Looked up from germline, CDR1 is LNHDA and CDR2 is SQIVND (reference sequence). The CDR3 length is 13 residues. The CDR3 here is CASRGRGTGELFF. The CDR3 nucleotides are TGTGCCAGCAGGGGGCGAGGGACCGGGGAGCTGTTTTTT. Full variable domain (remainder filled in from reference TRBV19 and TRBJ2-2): DGGITQSPKYLFRKEGQNVTLSCEQNLNHDAMYWYRQDPGQGLRLIYYSQIVNDFQKGDIAEGYSVSREKKESFPLTVTSAQKNPTAFYLCASRGRGTGELFFGEGSRLTVL.

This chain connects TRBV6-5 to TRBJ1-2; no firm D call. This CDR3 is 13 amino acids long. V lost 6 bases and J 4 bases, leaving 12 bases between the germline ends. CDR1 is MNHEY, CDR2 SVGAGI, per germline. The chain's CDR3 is CASRPTPIYGYTF. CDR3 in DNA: TGTGCCAGCAGGCCCACACCGATCTATGGCTACACCTTC.

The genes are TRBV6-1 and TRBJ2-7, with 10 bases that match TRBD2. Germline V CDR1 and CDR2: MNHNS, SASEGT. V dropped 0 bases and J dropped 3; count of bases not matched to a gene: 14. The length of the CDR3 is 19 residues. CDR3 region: CASSEALVWSGGADYEQYF. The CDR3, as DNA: TGTGCCAGCAGTGAAGCGCTTGTGTGGAGCGGGGGGGCCGACTACGAGCAGTACTTC.

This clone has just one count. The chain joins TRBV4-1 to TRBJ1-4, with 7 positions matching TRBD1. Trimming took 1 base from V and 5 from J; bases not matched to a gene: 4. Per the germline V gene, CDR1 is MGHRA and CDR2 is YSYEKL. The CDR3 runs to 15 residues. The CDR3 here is CASSQVVTGNEKLFF. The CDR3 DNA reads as TGCGCCAGCAGCCAAGTCGTGACAGGGAATGAAAAACTGTTTTTT.

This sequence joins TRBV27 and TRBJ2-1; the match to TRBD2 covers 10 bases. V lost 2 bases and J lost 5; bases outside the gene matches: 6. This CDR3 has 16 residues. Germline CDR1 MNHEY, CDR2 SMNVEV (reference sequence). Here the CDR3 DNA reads TGTGCCAGCAGTTTAGAGCGGGGGGGCCCCCACAATGAGCAGTTCTTC. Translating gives CASSLERGGPHNEQFF.

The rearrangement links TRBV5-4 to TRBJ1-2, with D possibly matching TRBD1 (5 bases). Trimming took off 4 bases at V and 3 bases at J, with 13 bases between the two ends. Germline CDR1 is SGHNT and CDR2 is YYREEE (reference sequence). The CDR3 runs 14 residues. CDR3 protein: CASSPPAGDYGYTF. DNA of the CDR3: TGTGCCAGCAGCCCCCCCGCGGGGGACTATGGCTACACCTTC.

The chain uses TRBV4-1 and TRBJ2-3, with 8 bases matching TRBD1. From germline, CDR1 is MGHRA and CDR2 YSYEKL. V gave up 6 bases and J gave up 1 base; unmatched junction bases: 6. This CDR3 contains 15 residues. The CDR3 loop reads CASRHQDRGTDTQYF. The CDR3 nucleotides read TGCGCCAGCAGACATCAGGACAGGGGCACAGATACGCAGTATTTT.

CDR3 sequence (DNA): TGTGCCAGCTCACCACGTACAGGGGGCGCATCCTACAATGAGCAGTTCTTC. Protein sequence: CASSPRTGGASYNEQFF. The V call is TRBV18, the J call TRBJ2-1, with 9 bases matching TRBD1. Per germline, CDR1 KGHSH and CDR2 LQKENI. The CDR3 is 17 residues long. Trimming at V came to 1 base and at J to 1 base, leaving 5 bases not matched to a gene.

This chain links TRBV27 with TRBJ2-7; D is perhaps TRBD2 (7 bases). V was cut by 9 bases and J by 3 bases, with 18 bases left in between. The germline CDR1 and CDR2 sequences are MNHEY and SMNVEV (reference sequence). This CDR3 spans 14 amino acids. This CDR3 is CARGGGGPGYEQYF. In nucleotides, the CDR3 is TGTGCCAGAGGAGGGGGGGGCCCAGGCTACGAGCAGTACTTC.

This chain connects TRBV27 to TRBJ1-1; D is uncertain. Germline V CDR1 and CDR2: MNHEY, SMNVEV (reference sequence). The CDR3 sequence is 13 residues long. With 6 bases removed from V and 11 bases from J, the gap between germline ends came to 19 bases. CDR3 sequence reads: CASRVPKTRRAFF. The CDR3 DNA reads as TGTGCCAGCAGAGTACCCAAGACCCGGCGGGCTTTCTTT.

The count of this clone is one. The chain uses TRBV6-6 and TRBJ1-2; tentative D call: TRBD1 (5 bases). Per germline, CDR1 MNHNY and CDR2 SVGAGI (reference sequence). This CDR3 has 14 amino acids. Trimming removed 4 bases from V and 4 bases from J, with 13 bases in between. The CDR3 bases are TGTGCCAGCAGTTTCGGGGGAATCGGCTATGGCTACACCTTC. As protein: CASSFGGIGYGYTF.

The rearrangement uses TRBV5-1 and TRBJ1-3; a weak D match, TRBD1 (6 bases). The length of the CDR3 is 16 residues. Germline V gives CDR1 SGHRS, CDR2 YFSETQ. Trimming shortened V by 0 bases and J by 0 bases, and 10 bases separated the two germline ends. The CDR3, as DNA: TGCGCCAGCAGCTTGGCGGCAGGGGACTCTGGAAACACCATATATTTT. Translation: CASSLAAGDSGNTIYF.

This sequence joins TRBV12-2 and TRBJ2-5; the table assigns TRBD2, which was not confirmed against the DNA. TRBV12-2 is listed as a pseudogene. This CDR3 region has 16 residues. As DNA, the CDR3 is TGTGCAAGTCGTCCTCTAGCGGGGTCCCGTGGTGAGACCCAGTACTTC. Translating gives CASRPLAGSRGETQYF.

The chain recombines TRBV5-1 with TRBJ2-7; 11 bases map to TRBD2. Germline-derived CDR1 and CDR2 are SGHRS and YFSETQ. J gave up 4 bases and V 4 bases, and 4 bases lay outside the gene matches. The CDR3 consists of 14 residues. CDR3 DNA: TGCGCCAGCAGCGGGCTAGCGGGGGGATACGAGCAGTACTTC. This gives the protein CASSGLAGGYEQYF.

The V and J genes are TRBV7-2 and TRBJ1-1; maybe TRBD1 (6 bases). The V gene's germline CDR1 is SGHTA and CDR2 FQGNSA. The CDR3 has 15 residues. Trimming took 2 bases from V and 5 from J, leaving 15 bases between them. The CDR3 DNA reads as TGTGCCAGCAGCTTATTCGCGGGGGCGGGGACTGAAGCTTTCTTT. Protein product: CASSLFAGAGTEAFF.

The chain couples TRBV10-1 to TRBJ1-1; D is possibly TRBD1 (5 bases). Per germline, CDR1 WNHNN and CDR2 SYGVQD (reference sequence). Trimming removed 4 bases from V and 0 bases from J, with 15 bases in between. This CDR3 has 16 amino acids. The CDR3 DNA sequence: TGCGCCAGCAGTGCGGCAGGGTCAGGGCTGAACACTGAAGCTTTCTTT. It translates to CASSAAGSGLNTEAFF.

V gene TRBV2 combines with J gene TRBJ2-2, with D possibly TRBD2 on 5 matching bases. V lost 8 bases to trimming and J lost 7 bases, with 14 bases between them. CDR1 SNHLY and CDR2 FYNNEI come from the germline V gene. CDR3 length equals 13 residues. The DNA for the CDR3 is TGTGCCAGCTCAGAGGAGGCACACGGGGAGCTGTTTTTT. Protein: CASSEEAHGELFF.

The CDR3 reads CASSLVGQGLGDTQYF. For the CDR3, the DNA is TGTGCCAGCAGTCTTGTTGGACAGGGCTTGGGGGATACGCAGTATTTT. The chain has TRBV27 and TRBJ2-3; 8 bases are shared with TRBD1. Germline V CDR1 and CDR2: MNHEY, SMNVEV (reference sequence). Germline trimming cut 5 bases from V and 6 bases from J; bases unmatched to any gene: 13. There are 16 residues in the CDR3.

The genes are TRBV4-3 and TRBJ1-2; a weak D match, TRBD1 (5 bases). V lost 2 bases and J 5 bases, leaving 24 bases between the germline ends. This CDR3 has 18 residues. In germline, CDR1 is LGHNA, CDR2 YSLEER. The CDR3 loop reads CASSQRPPGNGGYYGYTF. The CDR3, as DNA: TGCGCCAGCAGCCAACGGCCTCCAGGGAACGGGGGGTATTATGGCTACACCTTC.

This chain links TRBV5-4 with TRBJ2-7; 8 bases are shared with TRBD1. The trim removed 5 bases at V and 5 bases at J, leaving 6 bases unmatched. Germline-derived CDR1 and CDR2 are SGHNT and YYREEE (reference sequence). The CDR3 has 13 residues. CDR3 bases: TGTGCCAGCAGTCGACAGGGGTTCAACGAGCAGTACTTC. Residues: CASSRQGFNEQYF.

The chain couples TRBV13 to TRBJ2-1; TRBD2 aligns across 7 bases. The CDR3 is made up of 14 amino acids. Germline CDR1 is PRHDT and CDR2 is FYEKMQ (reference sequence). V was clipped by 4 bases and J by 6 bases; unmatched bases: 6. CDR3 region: CASSSGGPVNEQFF. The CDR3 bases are TGTGCCAGCAGCTCGGGGGGACCGGTCAATGAGCAGTTCTTC.

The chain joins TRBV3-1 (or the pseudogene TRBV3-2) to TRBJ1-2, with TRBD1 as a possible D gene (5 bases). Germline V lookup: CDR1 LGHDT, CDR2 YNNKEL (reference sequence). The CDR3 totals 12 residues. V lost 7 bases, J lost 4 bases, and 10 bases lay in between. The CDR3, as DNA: TGTGCCAGCACCTCTAGGGGCTATGGCTACACCTTC. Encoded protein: CASTSRGYGYTF.

CDR3 protein: CASSPEAFYGYTF. CDR3 nucleotides: TGTGCCAGCAGCCCCGAGGCGTTCTATGGCTACACCTTC. The rearrangement joins TRBV7-9 to TRBJ1-2; no clear D gene. Trimming removed 5 bases at V and 4 bases at J, with 11 bases between. The V gene's germline CDR1 is SEHNR and CDR2 FQNEAQ (reference sequence). The CDR3 length is 13 residues.

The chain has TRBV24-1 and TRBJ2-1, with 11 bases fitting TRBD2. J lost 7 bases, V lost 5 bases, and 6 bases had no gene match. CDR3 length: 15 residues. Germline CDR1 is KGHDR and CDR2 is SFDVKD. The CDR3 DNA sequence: TGTGCCACCAGTGGGTGGTCTAGCGGGGGGAATGAGCAGTTCTTC. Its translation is CATSGWSSGGNEQFF.

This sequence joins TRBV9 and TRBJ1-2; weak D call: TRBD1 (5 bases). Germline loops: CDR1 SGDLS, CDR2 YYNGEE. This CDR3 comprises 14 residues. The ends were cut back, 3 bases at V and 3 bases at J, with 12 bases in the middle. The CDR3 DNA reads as TGTGCCAGCAGCGGTCAGGCAGGGCACTATGGCTACACCTTC. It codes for CASSGQAGHYGYTF.

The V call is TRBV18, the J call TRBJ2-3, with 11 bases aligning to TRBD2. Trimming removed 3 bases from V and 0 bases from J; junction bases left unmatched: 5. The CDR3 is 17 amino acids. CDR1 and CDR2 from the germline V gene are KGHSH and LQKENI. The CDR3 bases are TGTGCCAGCTCACCCACTAGCGGGGGACCTAGCACAGATACGCAGTATTTT. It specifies CASSPTSGGPSTDTQYF.